A single sample gave rise to the 24 T cell receptor beta chains below, sequenced in a study of T cell changes during pregnancy in multiple sclerosis. TCRdb's table, derived via immunoSEQ multiplex PCR, lists solely in-frame clones and lacks some. This sample has 45,000 to 70,000 clones; about 94% occur once, and the top ten carry less than 3.5%. Sequenced here: peripheral blood, sampled in the third trimester of pregnancy. These TCRs come from a female donor in good health, enrolled as a control in a pregnancy study.

The V and J genes are TRBV5-8 and TRBJ1-5; 10 bases are shared with TRBD1. CDR1 is SGHTS and CDR2 is YDEGEE in the germline V gene. V gave up 0 bases and J gave up 5 bases; unmatched junction bases: 8. This CDR3 spans 17 amino acids. The CDR3 region is CASSLAAGTGVDQPQHF. CDR3 nucleotides: TGTGCCAGCAGCTTGGCGGCGGGGACAGGGGTTGATCAGCCCCAGCATTTT.

The CDR3 reads CASSPGLAGADTQYF. The CDR3 bases are TGTGCCAGCAGTCCGGGACTAGCGGGAGCGGATACGCAGTATTTT. The chain recombines TRBV6-1 with TRBJ2-3; 14 positions match TRBD2. This CDR3 has 15 amino acids. V lost 5 bases, J lost 6 bases, and 4 bases stayed unmatched. Looked up from germline, CDR1 is MNHNS and CDR2 is SASEGT.

This clone showed up just once. The CDR3 DNA reads as TGTGCCACCAGCACCTCCCAGGGGGGCGGTTTCGAGCAGTACTTC. The encoded protein is CATSTSQGGGFEQYF. This sequence joins TRBV15 and TRBJ2-7; the D gene is possibly TRBD1 (7 bases). This CDR3 spans 15 amino acids. CDR1 and CDR2 from the germline V gene are LNHNV and YYDKDF (reference sequence). V lost 4 bases, J lost 6 bases, and 19 bases lay in between.

The chain links TRBV10-3 to TRBJ2-1, with D unclear. CDR1 is ENHRY and CDR2 is SYGVKD in the germline V gene. V dropped 5 bases and J dropped 5 bases, with 13 bases sitting between them. There are 14 residues in the CDR3. The CDR3 is CAISRAVPDNEQFF. The CDR3 DNA reads as TGTGCCATCAGTCGAGCTGTTCCGGACAATGAGCAGTTCTTC.

The CDR3, as DNA: TGTGCCAGCAGCAGAACAGGGGGTGATGAAGCTTTCTTT. As protein: CASSRTGGDEAFF. This chain joins TRBV9 and TRBJ1-1; TRBD1 matches 8 bases. The CDR3 extends over 13 amino acids. Looked up from germline, CDR1 is SGDLS and CDR2 is YYNGEE. After removal of 4 bases from V and 7 bases from J, the junction contained 6 bases not matched to a gene.

This clone showed up just once. This chain connects TRBV6-1 to TRBJ1-1; TRBD1 might be the D (6 bases). Trimming pared 4 bases from V and 3 bases from J, leaving 15 bases between. This CDR3 spans 15 amino acids. Per the germline V gene, CDR1 is MNHNS and CDR2 is SASEGT. CDR3 sequence reads: CASSGHRAWDTEAFF. The CDR3 nucleotides read TGTGCCAGCAGTGGACACAGGGCTTGGGACACTGAAGCTTTCTTT.

The chain couples TRBV6-6 to TRBJ2-3, with 7 bases lining up with TRBD2. The germline V gene has CDR1 MNHNY and CDR2 SVGAGI (reference sequence). CDR3 length: 16 amino acids. V lost 7 bases, J lost 0 bases, and 10 bases stayed unmatched. In DNA, the CDR3 is TGTGCCAGCACCCCGAGGCCGGGACTAAGCACAGATACGCAGTATTTT. It yields the protein CASTPRPGLSTDTQYF.

J is TRBJ1-2 and V is TRBV28; 10 nucleotides align to TRBD1. The CDR3 totals 14 residues. Germline assignment: CDR1 MDHEN and CDR2 SYDVKM. Trimming cost V 4 bases and J 7 bases; bases outside gene matches: 6. This CDR3 reads CASSSLGTGVGYTF. CDR3 nucleotide sequence: TGTGCCAGCAGTTCCTTGGGGACAGGGGTTGGCTACACCTTC.

The rearrangement links TRBV18 to TRBJ2-1; 9 bases agree with TRBD2. The CDR3 is 15 amino acids. V shed 3 bases, J shed 5 bases, and the junction held 5 bases outside the gene matches. CDR1 and CDR2 (germline): KGHSH, LQKENI. CDR3 residues: CASSPGGRANNEQFF. CDR3 nucleotide sequence: TGTGCCAGCTCACCGGGCGGGAGGGCCAACAATGAGCAGTTCTTC.

This clone is a singleton in its sample. V usage is TRBV19 and J usage is TRBJ2-1; 13 bases are shared with TRBD2. The CDR3 consists of 15 residues. Germline V gene data show CDR1 as LNHDA and CDR2 as SQIVND (reference sequence). V was pared by 8 bases and J by 0 bases, with 1 base of the junction left unmatched. DNA for the CDR3: TGTGCCAGTCGACTAGCGGGAGGCTCCTACAATGAGCAGTTCTTC. Its translation is CASRLAGGSYNEQFF.

V gene TRBV5-5 combines with J gene TRBJ1-2; the D gene is possibly TRBD1 (6 bases). CDR1 and CDR2 from the germline V gene are SGHKS and YYEKEE (reference sequence). V lost 0 bases and J lost 7, with 19 bases in between. The CDR3 totals 16 residues. The CDR3, as DNA: TGTGCCAGCAGCTTGGTAGGGTCAGGGGTAACGAGTGGCTACACCTTC. Translating gives CASSLVGSGVTSGYTF.

The V and J genes are TRBV10-2 and TRBJ2-3; 8 nucleotides align to TRBD2. Germline assignment: CDR1 WSHSY and CDR2 SAAADI. CDR3 length: 14 residues. V was pared by 5 bases and J by 2 bases, with 3 bases of the junction left unmatched. CDR3 nucleotide sequence: TGCGCCAGCAGTTCACTAGCGGACACAGATACGCAGTATTTT. It yields the protein CASSSLADTDTQYF.

V usage is TRBV7-6 and J usage is TRBJ1-3, with 9 bases identical to TRBD1. Trimming cost V 2 bases and J 1 base; bases outside gene matches: 9. CDR3 size: 18 residues. Per the germline V gene, CDR1 is SGHVS and CDR2 is FNYEAQ. CDR3: CASSLRGQGTFSGNTIYF. Here the CDR3 DNA reads TGTGCCAGCAGCTTACGGGGACAGGGTACTTTTTCTGGAAACACCATATATTTT.

This clone appeared a single time. The J gene is TRBJ2-3, the V gene TRBV28, with 11 bases fitting TRBD2. The junction had 3 bases not matched to a gene; V was cut back by 4 bases and J by 0 bases. Germline CDR1 MDHEN, CDR2 SYDVKM. This CDR3 is 16 amino acids long. For the CDR3, the DNA is TGTGCCAGCAGTTCGTGGACTAGCGGGAGCACAGATACGCAGTATTTT. It specifies CASSSWTSGSTDTQYF.

The chain joins TRBV19 to TRBJ2-2, with TRBD1 identical over 10 bases. The germline V gene has CDR1 LNHDA and CDR2 SQIVND (reference sequence). The CDR3 has 18 amino acids. The V and J ends lost 4 bases and 0 bases, in that order; junction bases with no gene match: 8. The CDR3: CASSKGTGATANTGELFF. The CDR3 DNA sequence: TGTGCCAGTAGTAAGGGGACAGGGGCTACCGCGAACACCGGGGAGCTGTTTTTT.

The table lists this clone with a few counts. The chain has TRBV25-1 and TRBJ1-5; no clear D gene. Germline CDR1 reads MGHDK; CDR2 reads SYGVNS. Trimming stripped 8 bases from V and 4 bases from J, with 6 bases between. The CDR3 spans 11 residues. The CDR3: CASGRNQPQHF. DNA of the CDR3: TGTGCCAGCGGGAGGAATCAGCCCCAGCATTTT.

This chain connects TRBV13 to TRBJ2-2; 8 bases agree with TRBD1. The germline gives CDR1 PRHDT, CDR2 FYEKMQ (reference sequence). The CDR3 spans 15 residues. Trimming removed 2 bases from V and 7 bases from J; junction bases left unmatched: 6. CDR3 nucleotide sequence: TGTGCCAGCAGCTTACGCAGGGGGCGCGGCGGGGAGCTGTTTTTT. This translates into CASSLRRGRGGELFF.

V is TRBV6-6 and J is TRBJ2-5; D unresolved. With the DNA end fitting TRBJ2-7 better, the J assignment may be wrong. The CDR3 runs to 10 residues. Per the germline V gene, CDR1 is MNHNY and CDR2 is SVGAGI (reference sequence). CDR3 sequence (DNA): TGTGCCAGCAGTTTGAACGAGCAGTACTTC. It is translated as CASSLNEQYF.

The V call is TRBV5-6, the J call TRBJ2-1; D might be TRBD2 (5 bases). Germline CDR1 reads SGHDT; CDR2 reads YYEEEE. The CDR3 runs 17 residues. The V gene lost 4 bases and the J gene lost 4 bases, with 21 bases spanning the gap. The chain's CDR3 is CASSPATTQRLYNEQFF. The CDR3 DNA sequence: TGTGCCAGCAGCCCGGCGACTACCCAGCGGCTATACAATGAGCAGTTCTTC. The variable domain in full, completed from reference TRBV5-6 and TRBJ2-1, reads DAGVTQSPTHLIKTRGQQVTLRCSPKSGHDTVSWYQQALGQGPQFIFQYYEEEERQRGNFPDRFSGHQFPNYSSELNVNALLLGDSALYLCASSPATTQRLYNEQFFGPGTRLTVL.

CDR3 amino acids: CASTLGSGGYGYTF. Here the CDR3 DNA reads TGTGCCAGCACCTTGGGGAGCGGCGGCTATGGCTACACCTTC. The chain employs TRBV28 and TRBJ1-2, with D uncertain. This CDR3 has 14 amino acids. V was shortened by 7 bases and J by 4 bases, with 16 bases between the two germline ends. Looked up from germline, CDR1 is MDHEN and CDR2 is SYDVKM.

The chain uses TRBV9 and TRBJ2-2; 10 bases are shared with TRBD2. The CDR3 loop spans 18 amino acids. The junction had 9 bases not matched to a gene; V was cut back by 0 bases and J by 4 bases. Germline lookup yields CDR1 SGDLS and CDR2 YYNGEE. The CDR3 sequence is CASSVAAGGLSGTGELFF. CDR3 in DNA: TGTGCCAGCAGCGTAGCAGCGGGGGGGCTTTCGGGCACCGGGGAGCTGTTTTTT.

The V gene is TRBV18, the J gene TRBJ2-1, with TRBD2 matching 9 bases. This CDR3 has 13 residues. Germline-derived CDR1 and CDR2 are KGHSH and LQKENI. J lost 6 bases, V lost 3 bases, and 0 bases had no gene match. This chain's CDR3 is CASSPTSGNEQFF. Written as DNA, the CDR3 is TGTGCCAGCTCACCGACTAGCGGCAATGAGCAGTTCTTC.

The rearrangement uses TRBV7-2 and TRBJ1-2; TRBD1 agrees at 7 bases. The junction had 6 bases not matched to a gene; V was cut back by 7 bases and J by 4 bases. Germline V gene data show CDR1 as SGHTA and CDR2 as FQGNSA. This CDR3 contains 13 residues. CDR3 in amino acids: CASTEGQIYGYTF. In DNA form, the CDR3 reads TGTGCCAGCACCGAGGGACAGATCTATGGCTACACCTTC.

The chain employs TRBV5-4 and TRBJ2-7; a weak D match, TRBD2 (5 bases). V was clipped by 3 bases and J by 2 bases, with 9 bases between them. From germline, CDR1 is SGHNT and CDR2 YYREEE (reference sequence). This CDR3 spans 13 amino acids. The CDR3, as DNA: TGTGCCAGCAGCTCCCGGGATGCCTACGAGCAGTACTTC. Protein sequence: CASSSRDAYEQYF.